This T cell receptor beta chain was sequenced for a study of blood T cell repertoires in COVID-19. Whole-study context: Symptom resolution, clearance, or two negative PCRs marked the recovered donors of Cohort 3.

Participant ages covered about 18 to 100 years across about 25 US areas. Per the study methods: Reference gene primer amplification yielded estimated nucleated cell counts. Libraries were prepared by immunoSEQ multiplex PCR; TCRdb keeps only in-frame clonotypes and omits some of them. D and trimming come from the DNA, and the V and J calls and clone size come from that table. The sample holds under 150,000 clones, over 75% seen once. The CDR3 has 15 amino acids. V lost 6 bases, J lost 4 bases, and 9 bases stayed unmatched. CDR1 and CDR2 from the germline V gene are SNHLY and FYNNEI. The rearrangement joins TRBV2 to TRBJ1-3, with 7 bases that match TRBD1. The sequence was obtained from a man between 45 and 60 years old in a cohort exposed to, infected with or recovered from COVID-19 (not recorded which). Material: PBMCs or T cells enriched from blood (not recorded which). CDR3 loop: CASRETTGLGNTIYF. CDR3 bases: TGTGCCAGCAGGGAAACGACAGGGTTGGGAAACACCATATATTTT.